These 10 T cell receptor beta chains share one sample of origin, sequenced in a study of blood T cell repertoires in COVID-19 (dated by TCRdb to 2020 to 2021). Libraries were constructed by the immunoSEQ multiplex PCR assay. This is the immuneACCESS table as TCRdb keeps it, with only in-frame sequences that have V and J called. A part of the clones is gone; compared with another copy, unresolved V genes explain less than half, and the rest is unexplained. Present in this sample are hundreds of thousands of clones, 70% to 90% of which were seen just once. 1.4% of the sample is in the top ten clones. Sequenced material: PBMCs or T cells enriched from blood (not recorded which). These receptors all come from a young woman who had been exposed to COVID-19.

The chain links TRBV11-2 to TRBJ1-2; no reliable D call. CDR3 length: 11 amino acids. Germline values: CDR1 SGHAT, CDR2 FQNNGV. Deletions cut 6 bases from V and 12 bases from J, with 14 bases between. CDR3 nucleotide sequence: TGTGCCAGCAGTCTTATTGGAGGGAACACCTTC. Translating gives CASSLIGGNTF.

The V gene is TRBV11-2, the J gene TRBJ2-5; a possible D gene is TRBD1 (6 bases). Germline CDR1 is SGHAT and CDR2 is FQNNGV. This CDR3 has 16 residues. V lost 4 bases and J lost 2, with 17 bases in between. In DNA form, the CDR3 reads TGTGCCAGCAGCTCACATTCGGACAGACCACAAGAGACCCAGTACTTC. Amino acids: CASSSHSDRPQETQYF.

The rearrangement links TRBV6-5 to TRBJ2-7, with 9 bases identical to TRBD1. V shed 0 bases, J shed 8 bases, and the junction held 11 bases outside the gene matches. The CDR3 has 16 residues. Germline V gene sequence: CDR1 MNHEY, CDR2 SVGAGI. The CDR3 here is CASSYSPSGTGNQQYF. CDR3 coding DNA: TGTGCCAGCAGTTACTCCCCTTCCGGGACAGGGAATCAGCAGTACTTC.

DNA for the CDR3: TGTGCCAGCAAATGGGTACCCTCTTCCGGGAGTCCATACGAGCAGTACTTC. This encodes CASKWVPSSGSPYEQYF. The chain links TRBV19 to TRBJ2-7; D is possibly TRBD2 (6 bases). The CDR3 is 17 residues long. In germline, CDR1 is LNHDA, CDR2 SQIVND (reference sequence). V was clipped by 9 bases and J by 4 bases, with 28 bases between them.

This clone was seen once. In DNA, the CDR3 is TGTGCCAGCAGCCAAGGACAAACCTACGAGCAGTACTTC. This sequence encodes CASSQGQTYEQYF. J is TRBJ2-7 and V is TRBV14; D ambiguous. The CDR3 consists of 13 residues. The V end lost 1 base, the J end lost 2 bases, and 6 bases lay between the germline ends. Germline-derived CDR1 and CDR2 are SGHDN and FVKESK. Looking up the rest from reference TRBV14 and TRBJ2-7 gives the full variable domain: EAGVTQFPSHSVIEKGQTVTLRCDPISGHDNLYWYRRVMGKEIKFLLHFVKESKQDESGMPNNRFLAERTGGTYSTLKVQPAELEDSGVYFCASSQGQTYEQYFGPGTRLTVT.

As to this clone: The germline gene is not matched at one end of the junction; a read error may be the cause. The chain recombines TRBV10-2 with TRBJ2-5, with 11 bases fitting TRBD1. CDR3 length: 16 amino acids. Per germline, CDR1 WSHSY and CDR2 SAAADI. CDR3 loop: CASSEFGTGGTEAQYF. CDR3 bases: TGCGCCAGCAGTGAGTTTGGGACAGGGGGTACAGAGGCCCAGTACTTC.

This chain uses TRBV27 with TRBJ2-7; D not certain. Germline CDR1 and CDR2: MNHEY and SMNVEV (reference sequence). Trimming took off 0 bases at V and 6 bases at J, with 3 bases between the two ends. The CDR3 has 11 amino acids. The CDR3 bases are TGTGCCAGCAGTTTATCCGGCGAGCAGTACTTC. Its translation is CASSLSGEQYF.

The chain employs TRBV7-2 and TRBJ2-3; unclear D gene. CDR1 is SGHTA, CDR2 FQGNSA, per germline. The CDR3 length is 13 residues. The V end was cut by 4 bases, the J end by 6 bases, with 11 bases between. As DNA, the CDR3 is TGTGCCAGCAGCTCAGCTCGAGAGGATACGCAGTATTTT. Its translation is CASSSAREDTQYF.

V usage is TRBV30 and J usage is TRBJ2-2; D may be TRBD2 (6 bases). Germline V gene sequence: CDR1 GTSNPN, CDR2 SVGIG (reference sequence). The ends were cut back, 3 bases at V and 5 bases at J, with 13 bases in the middle. The CDR3 is 14 residues long. CDR3 nucleotide sequence: TGTGCCTGGAGCCGGGGTCGGGGGACCGGGGAGCTGTTTTTT. Encoded protein: CAWSRGRGTGELFF. The full variable domain, rest sourced from reference TRBV30 and TRBJ2-2, is SQTIHQWPATLVQPVGSPLSLECTVEGTSNPNLYWYRQAAGRGLQLLFYSVGIGQISSEVPQNLSASRPQDRQFILSSKKLLLSDSGFYLCAWSRGRGTGELFFGEGSRLTVL.

This chain links TRBV30 with TRBJ1-1; weak D call: TRBD1 (6 bases). Trimming removed 3 bases from V and 4 bases from J, with 18 bases in between. CDR1 and CDR2 (germline): GTSNPN, SVGIG (reference sequence). This CDR3 region has 15 residues. In DNA, the CDR3 is TGTGCCTGGAGGTTGTACAGGGTGGTAGTCACTGAAGCTTTCTTT. Translation gives CAWRLYRVVVTEAFF.